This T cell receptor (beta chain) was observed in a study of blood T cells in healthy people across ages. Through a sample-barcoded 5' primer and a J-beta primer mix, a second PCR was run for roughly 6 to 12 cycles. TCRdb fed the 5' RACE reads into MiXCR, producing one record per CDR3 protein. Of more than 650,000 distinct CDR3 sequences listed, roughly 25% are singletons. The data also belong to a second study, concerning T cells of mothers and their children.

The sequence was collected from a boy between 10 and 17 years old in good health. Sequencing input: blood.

DNA for the CDR3: TGTGCCAGCAGCTTAGGGCAGCAAAGTAACACTGAAGCTTTCTTT. Its protein product is CASSLGQQSNTEAFF. This rearrangement joins TRBV7-9 to TRBJ1-1; D unresolved. The length of the CDR3 is 15 residues. Germline lookup yields CDR1 SEHNR and CDR2 FQNEAQ (reference sequence). The germline V and J ends were trimmed by 1 base and 2 bases, with 11 bases remaining between them.